This T cell receptor (beta chain) was identified in a study of blood T cell repertoires in COVID-19. Trimming took 4 bases from V and 4 from J, leaving 12 bases between them. Germline loops: CDR1 SGHDN, CDR2 FVKESK. CDR3 size: 14 residues. Clones were sequenced by immunoSEQ multiplex PCR, and TCRdb holds only the in-frame ones, with some missing. Seen here are around 190,000 clones, about 86% observed once, and the top ten hold around 21%. The specimen was peripheral blood. The J gene is TRBJ2-3, the V gene TRBV14; D is possibly TRBD2 (6 bases). The source of this sequence is a man in his sixties or seventies with active or convalescent COVID-19. The CDR3 DNA follows: TGTGCCAGCAGCCTCCGGGAGTTTTCAGATACGCAGTATTTT. Its translation: CASSLREFSDTQYF. Based on the CDR3 plus reference TRBV14 and TRBJ2-3, the full variable domain is EAGVTQFPSHSVIEKGQTVTLRCDPISGHDNLYWYRRVMGKEIKFLLHFVKESKQDESGMPNNRFLAERTGGTYSTLKVQPAELEDSGVYFCASSLREFSDTQYFGPGTRLTVL.